A single sample is the source of the 6 T cell receptor beta chains below, sequenced in a study of cytomegalovirus exposure and HLA in healthy donors. Amplification used 60 Vbeta primers and 13 Jbeta primers. TCRdb keeps only in-frame clones here, not all; method: immunoSEQ multiplex PCR. The table has under 250,000 clones, around 80% seen once. Sequenced sample: PBMCs. Receptors originate from a man aged 40-49 years in good health and CMV-seropositive.

This chain links TRBV7-2 with TRBJ2-2, with a weak D call TRBD1 (5 bases). Germline values: CDR1 SGHTA, CDR2 FQGNSA. The V gene lost 4 bases and the J gene lost 2 bases, with 8 bases spanning the gap. The CDR3 spans 14 residues. The CDR3 sequence is CASSWQGNTGELFF. The CDR3 nucleotides are TGTGCCAGCAGCTGGCAGGGCAACACCGGGGAGCTGTTTTTT.

This clone has just a few counts. This chain joins TRBV11-2 and TRBJ2-1; 7 nucleotides agree with TRBD2. The V and J ends lost 3 bases and 6 bases, in that order; junction bases with no gene match: 5. CDR1 and CDR2 (germline): SGHAT, FQNNGV. CDR3 length: 14 amino acids. CDR3 loop: CASSFERTSNEQFF. In DNA, the CDR3 is TGTGCCAGCAGCTTTGAACGGACTAGCAATGAGCAGTTCTTC.

This rearrangement joins TRBV19 to TRBJ1-1, with unresolved D. CDR1 LNHDA and CDR2 SQIVND come from the germline V gene (reference sequence). Trimming removed 0 bases from V and 10 bases from J, with 9 bases in between. The CDR3 contains 12 residues. The CDR3 coding sequence is TGTGCCAGTAGTATAGAGGGTGGGCCAGCTTTCTTT. Protein: CASSIEGGPAFF. Drawing the rest from reference TRBV19 and TRBJ1-1, the complete variable domain is DGGITQSPKYLFRKEGQNVTLSCEQNLNHDAMYWYRQDPGQGLRLIYYSQIVNDFQKGDIAEGYSVSREKKESFPLTVTSAQKNPTAFYLCASSIEGGPAFFGQGTRLTVV.

The chain has TRBV2 and TRBJ1-2; D may be TRBD1 (5 bases). CDR1 SNHLY and CDR2 FYNNEI come from the germline V gene. Deletions cut 1 base from V and 5 bases from J, with 11 bases between. The CDR3 has 14 amino acids. The CDR3 spells CASSEVLRGYGYTF. The CDR3 DNA sequence: TGTGCCAGCAGTGAAGTGTTGCGGGGGTATGGCTACACCTTC.

The chain carries TRBV2 and TRBJ2-6; D gene unclear. This CDR3 contains 16 residues. From germline, CDR1 is SNHLY and CDR2 FYNNEI. With 6 bases removed from V and 4 bases from J, the gap between germline ends came to 16 bases. DNA of the CDR3: TGTGCCAGCAGCCCCGTCGAGTTTCGAGGGGCCAACGTCCTGACTTTC. It is translated as CASSPVEFRGANVLTF.

The rearrangement joins TRBV4-2 to TRBJ2-4; 7 bases are shared with TRBD2. Trimming removed 0 bases from V and 11 bases from J; junction bases left unmatched: 10. Germline CDR1 LGHNA, CDR2 YNFKEQ. CDR3 length: 15 amino acids. The CDR3 here is CASSQDQRDWKVQYF. The CDR3 coding sequence is TGTGCCAGCAGCCAAGACCAGCGGGACTGGAAGGTTCAGTACTTC.